This record concerns one T cell receptor beta chain sequence. Its antigen is unidentified. The data were taken from a study of cytomegalovirus exposure and HLA in healthy donors. Study-level findings and limits: The authors later linked a missense DCLRE1C variant to TCR beta V- and J-gene trimming.

This CDR3 contains 17 residues. Both 60 Vbeta primers and 13 Jbeta primers went into the PCR. Sequencing was performed with immunoSEQ multiplex PCR; in TCRdb, only in-frame clones are kept and a portion is missing. The listing contains approximately 79,000 clones. What was sequenced was PBMCs. The genes are TRBV21-1 and TRBJ2-1; TRBD1, the D gene given by the table, was not confirmed from the DNA. TRBV21-1 is a pseudogene locus. This clonotype was sampled from a man aged 40-50 years in good health and CMV-seronegative. This CDR3 reads CASSPRRRRGPPNEQFF. For the CDR3, the DNA is TGTGCCAGCAGTCCTCGACGGCGAAGGGGCCCCCCCAATGAGCAGTTCTTC.